The 20 T cell receptor beta chains below come from one sample, sequenced in a study of early T cells in non-severe SARS-CoV-2 infection. TCRdb re-derived calls from the 5' RACE reads in MiXCR, one entry per CDR3 protein. The sample lists about 60,000 distinct CDR3 sequences, around 10% seen once, with 2.9% in the top ten. The sample consisted of whole blood, taken at baseline. These receptors were taken from an adult who was a healthcare worker with PCR-confirmed SARS-CoV-2 infection or an uninfected control (not recorded which).

This clonotype was seen more than once but under ten times. The chain has TRBV6-5 and TRBJ1-4; no clear D. The CDR3 runs to 16 residues. The ends were cut back, 0 bases at V and 8 bases at J, with 16 bases in the middle. CDR1 and CDR2 from the germline V gene are MNHEY and SVGAGI. CDR3 amino acids: CASSYSSPERKEKLFF. CDR3 in DNA: TGTGCCAGCAGTTACTCGTCACCTGAGCGCAAGGAAAAACTGTTTTTT.

This clonotype has just a few counts. This rearrangement joins TRBV5-6 to TRBJ1-1; D remains unclear. This CDR3 region has 13 residues. CDR1 and CDR2 from the germline V gene are SGHDT and YYEEEE. V was clipped by 4 bases and J by 8 bases, with 15 bases between them. The CDR3 bases are TGTGCCAGCAGCCTATTGACGGGGAAAGAAGCTTTCTTT. Translating it yields CASSLLTGKEAFF.

There are many counts of this clonotype. As DNA, the CDR3 is TGCAGTGCTCAGGGGGTCTATACCTATGGCTACACCTTC. It codes for CSAQGVYTYGYTF. The V gene is TRBV20-1, the J gene TRBJ1-2; 7 positions agree with TRBD1. The CDR3 runs 13 residues. Trimming at V came to 5 bases and at J to 4 bases, leaving 7 bases not matched to a gene. Germline values: CDR1 DFQATT, CDR2 SNEGSKA (reference sequence).

At least ten counts were recorded for this clonotype. The rearrangement uses TRBV11-2 and TRBJ2-3; D is perhaps TRBD1 (6 bases). Trimming stripped 3 bases from V and 2 bases from J, with 21 bases between. The CDR3 sequence is 18 residues long. Germline CDR1 and CDR2: SGHAT and FQNNGV. CDR3: CASSFPKGGRLYTDTQYF. CDR3 DNA sequence: TGTGCCAGCAGCTTTCCGAAAGGGGGACGACTATACACAGATACGCAGTATTTT.

This clonotype was recorded a few times. The V and J genes are TRBV6-6 and TRBJ2-3, with TRBD2 identical over 7 bases. This CDR3 comprises 13 residues. Germline values: CDR1 MNHNY, CDR2 SVGAGI (reference sequence). Germline trimming cut 6 bases from V and 2 bases from J; bases unmatched to any gene: 2. The CDR3 loop reads CASRLAATDTQYF. In nucleotides, the CDR3 is TGTGCCAGCAGGCTAGCGGCCACAGATACGCAGTATTTT.

Details on this clonotype: Sequence at one end of the junction differs from germline and may be a read error. The chain joins TRBV10-3 to TRBJ1-1, with D possibly TRBD1 on 5 matching bases. Germline V gene data show CDR1 as ENHRY and CDR2 as SYGVKD. The CDR3 totals 15 residues. In DNA form, the CDR3 reads TGTGCCATCAGTGAGGGGGGGACCGTGAACACTGAAGTTTTCTTT. Its protein is CAISEGGTVNTEVFF.

This clonotype was picked up a small number of times. The chain joins TRBV3-1 to TRBJ1-5; a possible D gene is TRBD1 (5 bases). The CDR3 is 16 residues long. V lost 1 base and J 5 bases, leaving 15 bases between the germline ends. CDR1 and CDR2 (germline): LGHDT, YNNKEL (reference sequence). Written as DNA, the CDR3 is TGTGCCAGCAGCCAAGGGGGCACGGCCTACGATCAGCCCCAGCATTTT. This encodes CASSQGGTAYDQPQHF.

This chain joins TRBV7-9 and TRBJ2-7; weak D call: TRBD1 (6 bases). The CDR3 has 13 amino acids. Trimming removed 6 bases from V and 6 bases from J, with 15 bases in between. Germline V gene sequence: CDR1 SEHNR, CDR2 FQNEAQ (reference sequence). The CDR3 loop is CASSRTGTTEQYF. The CDR3, as DNA: TGTGCCAGCAGTCGAACCGGGACAACCGAGCAGTACTTC.

This clonotype was observed at least ten times. The rearrangement uses TRBV20-1 and TRBJ2-1, with 13 bases matching TRBD2. This CDR3 has 16 amino acids. The V gene's germline CDR1 is DFQATT and CDR2 SNEGSKA (reference sequence). V shed 2 bases, J shed 12 bases, and the junction held 13 bases outside the gene matches. CDR3 region: CSARRPPTSGGLAQFF. CDR3 nucleotides: TGCAGTGCTAGACGCCCCCCGACTAGCGGGGGGCTAGCGCAGTTCTTC.

The genes are TRBV5-1 and TRBJ1-2; TRBD1 agrees at 7 bases. This CDR3 has 13 residues. Trimming removed 4 bases from V and 3 bases from J; junction bases left unmatched: 3. Looked up from germline, CDR1 is SGHRS and CDR2 is YFSETQ. The CDR3 DNA reads as TGCGCCAGCAGCCATGACAGGGACTATGGCTACACCTTC. Its protein is CASSHDRDYGYTF.

This clonotype was detected only a few times. V and J are TRBV12-3 or TRBV12-4 and TRBJ2-7; 9 bases line up with TRBD1. This CDR3 is 15 amino acids long. The V gene end was trimmed by 5 bases and the J gene end by 4 bases; junction bases not matched to a gene: 9. The CDR3 nucleotides are TGTGCCAGCAGTCCCCCGACAGGGGGGGTGTACGAGCAGTACTTC. As protein: CASSPPTGGVYEQYF.

This clonotype has ten or more counts. The junction differs from germline at one of its ends, possibly a read error. V and J are TRBV7-7 and TRBJ1-1, with D possibly being TRBD1 (5 bases). This CDR3 contains 13 residues. The V gene's germline CDR1 is SSHAT and CDR2 FNYEAQ (reference sequence). In DNA, the CDR3 is TGTGCTAGCAGCGAGGGGAAGGGCACTGAAGCTTTCTTT. As protein: CASSEGKGTEAFF. The entire variable domain, with the rest obtained from reference TRBV7-7 and TRBJ1-1, is as follows: GAGVSQSPRYKVTKRGQDVTLRCDPISSHATLYWYQQALGQGPEFLTYFNYEAQPDKSGLPSDRFSAERPEGSISTLTIQRTEQRDSAMYRCASSEGKGTEAFFGQGTRLTVV.

The chain employs TRBV18 and TRBJ2-7; D may match TRBD1 or TRBD2 (5 bases each). CDR1 is KGHSH and CDR2 is LQKENI in the germline V gene. The CDR3 covers 14 residues. V was cut by 3 bases and J by 6 bases, with 15 bases left in between. The CDR3 DNA reads TGTGCCAGCTCACCCAGCAGGGCTGGAGGCGAGCAGTACTTC. It codes for CASSPSRAGGEQYF.

This clonotype was recorded many times. J is TRBJ2-2 and V is TRBV6-4, with D unclear. CDR3 length: 13 amino acids. Germline V gene lookup returns CDR1 MRHNA and CDR2 SNTAGT. V dropped 4 bases and J dropped 2 bases, with 5 bases sitting between them. This CDR3 is CASSVGNTGELFF. The DNA of the CDR3 is TGTGCCAGCAGTGTCGGCAACACCGGGGAGCTGTTTTTT.

This clonotype has more than one count but fewer than ten. The CDR3 spells CASSLFLAPNEQFF. In DNA, the CDR3 is TGTGCCAGCAGCTTATTCCTAGCGCCCAATGAGCAGTTCTTC. The rearrangement uses TRBV11-2 and TRBJ2-1; maybe TRBD2 (6 bases). The V gene lost 2 bases and the J gene lost 6 bases, with 11 bases spanning the gap. The CDR3 is 14 amino acids. The V gene's germline CDR1 is SGHAT and CDR2 FQNNGV.

The chain recombines TRBV14 with TRBJ2-7; TRBD2 matches at 11 bases. With V trimmed by 4 bases and J by 4 bases, 9 bases remained unmatched. The CDR3 contains 16 residues. Germline V lookup: CDR1 SGHDN, CDR2 FVKESK. The CDR3 bases are TGTGCCAGCAGCCCCCGACTAGCGGGATTGGGATACGAGCAGTACTTC. Translation gives CASSPRLAGLGYEQYF.

The chain couples TRBV12-3 or TRBV12-4 to TRBJ2-2; D is ambiguous. Trimming removed 6 bases from V and 7 bases from J, with 12 bases in between. The CDR3 totals 13 residues. The CDR3 protein is CASRGFGIGELFF. The CDR3, as DNA: TGTGCCAGCAGGGGATTTGGCATCGGGGAGCTGTTTTTT.

V gene TRBV6-5 combines with J gene TRBJ2-2; possible D gene TRBD1, 6 bases. Germline values: CDR1 MNHEY, CDR2 SVGAGI. CDR3 length equals 17 residues. V lost 2 bases to trimming and J lost 6 bases, with 19 bases between them. CDR3 sequence (DNA): TGTGCCAGCAGTTACGGGCTGAACAGGGTTTTTGCCGGGGAGCTGTTTTTT. Its protein product is CASSYGLNRVFAGELFF.

The chain employs TRBV30 and TRBJ1-1; D is uncertain. Germline values: CDR1 GTSNPN, CDR2 SVGIG (reference sequence). The length of the CDR3 is 14 residues. The V end lost 4 bases, the J end lost 1 base, and 13 bases lay between the germline ends. The CDR3 DNA reads TGTGCCTGGACGACTGGGGTCGAGAACACTGAAGCTTTCTTT. This codes for CAWTTGVENTEAFF.

This clonotype was found a few times. V and J are TRBV18 and TRBJ1-1; 8 bases map to TRBD1. The CDR3 consists of 13 residues. Germline trimming cut 7 bases from V and 2 bases from J; bases unmatched to any gene: 3. Germline loops: CDR1 KGHSH, CDR2 LQKENI. CDR3 sequence (DNA): TGTGCCAGCTACGACAGGGGTAACACTGAAGCTTTCTTT. The encoded protein is CASYDRGNTEAFF.